This T cell receptor beta chain was documented in a study of shared clonotypes between healthy human individuals. Study-level findings and limits: What naive subsets generally showed was a larger estimated richness than memory subsets showed.

Caucasian adults living in Nashville, Tennessee, provided all samples. The CD4+ fraction was divided into a CD45RA+ naive subset and a CD45RA-negative memory subset. Sequenced by immunoSEQ multiplex PCR; TCRdb stores in-frame clones only, minus some. Of about 2.4 million clones listed, more than 80% are singletons. This CDR3 has 12 amino acids. Trimming took off 5 bases at V and 1 base at J, with 6 bases between the two ends. The germline V gene has CDR1 SGHVS and CDR2 FNYEAQ. Concerning this clone: Antigen: not known.

This chain links TRBV7-6 with TRBJ2-7; the D is unclear. The clonotype comes from a man between 18 and 29 years old in good health. The specimen was naive CD4+ T cells sorted from blood. Specified subset: CD45RA+ positively selected. DNA of the CDR3: TGTGCCAGCAGCCTTGGGTCCTACGAGCAGTACTTC. This encodes CASSLGSYEQYF.